A selection of T cell receptor beta chains follows, all from one sample in a study of glioma-infiltrating T cells after dendritic cell vaccination. This table comes from immunoSEQ multiplex PCR, and its TCRdb copy is limited to in-frame clones, with some not included. The sample contains around 60,000 clones, about 89% of which appear only once. The specimen was blood, collected after dendritic cell vaccination. The receptors shown here come from a human donor with glioblastoma. Both conserved end residues are part of each CDR3. D genes are given only for firm matches. Expanded clones get a size class; other rows say once, few or many, or leave the size out.

abundance: NA
d_gene: NA
v_gene: TRBV11-2
j_gene: TRBJ2-7
CDR3aa: CASIRGESSYEQYF
CDR3nt: TGTGCCAGCATCCGAGGAGAGAGCTCCTACGAGCAGTACTTC

abundance: NA
d_gene: TRBD2
v_gene: TRBV5-1
j_gene: TRBJ2-3
CDR3aa: CASSFIGPSGGGSSTDTQYF
CDR3nt: TGCGCCAGCAGCTTTATTGGGCCTAGCGGGGGGGGATCTAGCACAGATACGCAGTATTTT

abundance: NA
d_gene: TRBD2
v_gene: TRBV7-2
j_gene: TRBJ2-7
CDR3aa: CASSPGLALEQYF
CDR3nt: TGTGCCAGCAGCCCCGGACTAGCCCTTGAGCAGTACTTC

abundance: NA
d_gene: NA
v_gene: TRBV13
j_gene: TRBJ1-4
CDR3aa: CASSLRRGTNEKLFF
CDR3nt: TGTGCCAGCAGCTTAAGGAGGGGCACTAATGAAAAACTGTTTTTT

abundance: NA
d_gene: NA
v_gene: TRBV7-2
j_gene: TRBJ2-3
CDR3aa: CASSGRLDPRTDTQYF
CDR3nt: TGTGCCAGCAGCGGACGACTAGACCCAAGGACAGATACGCAGTATTTT

abundance: NA
d_gene: NA
v_gene: TRBV6-5
j_gene: TRBJ2-7
CDR3aa: CASSTRGQGYEQYF
CDR3nt: TGTGCCAGCAGCACAAGGGGCCAGGGCTACGAGCAGTACTTC

abundance: NA
d_gene: TRBD1
v_gene: TRBV4-2
j_gene: TRBJ1-4
CDR3aa: CASSQEPGQSNEKLFF
CDR3nt: TGTGCCAGCAGCCAAGAACCGGGACAGTCTAATGAAAAACTGTTTTTT

abundance: NA
d_gene: TRBD1
v_gene: TRBV11-2
j_gene: TRBJ1-1
CDR3aa: CASSSWGQGDTEAFF
CDR3nt: TGTGCCAGCAGCTCCTGGGGGCAGGGGGACACTGAAGCTTTCTTT

abundance: NA
d_gene: NA
v_gene: TRBV9
j_gene: TRBJ2-5
CDR3aa: CASSFQGTYQETQYF
CDR3nt: TGTGCCAGCAGCTTCCAGGGGACCTACCAAGAGACCCAGTACTTC

abundance: NA
d_gene: NA
v_gene: TRBV5-1
j_gene: TRBJ1-2
CDR3aa: CASSFGEGANYGYTF
CDR3nt: TGCGCCAGCAGCTTCGGGGAGGGGGCTAACTATGGCTACACCTTC

abundance: NA
d_gene: NA
v_gene: TRBV5-1
j_gene: TRBJ2-3
CDR3aa: CASSLDSGAIDTQYF
CDR3nt: TGCGCCAGCAGCTTGGACTCAGGGGCAATAGATACGCAGTATTTT

abundance: once
d_gene: NA
v_gene: TRBV7-8
j_gene: TRBJ1-5
CDR3aa: CASSLGQAVHSNQPQHF
CDR3nt: TGTGCCAGCAGCTTAGGGCAGGCTGTGCATAGCAATCAGCCCCAGCATTTT

abundance: few
d_gene: TRBD1
v_gene: TRBV23-1
j_gene: TRBJ1-2
CDR3aa: CASSQSKGDRDLRNEGYTF
CDR3nt: TGCGCCAGCAGTCAATCGAAAGGGGACAGGGACCTTCGCAATGAAGGCTACACCTTC

abundance: NA
d_gene: NA
v_gene: TRBV27
j_gene: TRBJ1-2
CDR3aa: CASSPGQSYGYTF
CDR3nt: TGTGCCAGCAGTCCCGGACAGTCGTATGGCTACACCTTC

abundance: NA
d_gene: NA
v_gene: TRBV6-5
j_gene: TRBJ2-2
CDR3aa: CASSRRQGGTGELFF
CDR3nt: TGTGCCAGCAGTCGCCGACAGGGAGGCACCGGGGAGCTGTTTTTT

abundance: NA
d_gene: TRBD1
v_gene: TRBV6-6
j_gene: TRBJ1-6
CDR3aa: CASRPPTGGPSPLHF
CDR3nt: TGTGCCAGCAGGCCCCCGACAGGGGGACCTTCACCCCTCCACTTT

abundance: NA
d_gene: NA
v_gene: TRBV6-1
j_gene: TRBJ1-5
CDR3aa: CASSEAGGYNQPQHF
CDR3nt: TGTGCCAGCAGTGAAGCGGGAGGCTACAATCAGCCCCAGCATTTT

abundance: NA
d_gene: TRBD1
v_gene: TRBV11-3
j_gene: TRBJ2-2
CDR3aa: CASSPRTGSGELFF
CDR3nt: TGTGCCAGCAGCCCGAGGACAGGGTCCGGGGAGCTGTTTTTT

abundance: once
d_gene: NA
v_gene: TRBV20-1
j_gene: TRBJ2-5
CDR3aa: CSATGETQYF
CDR3nt: TGCAGTGCTACCGGAGAGACCCAGTACTTC

abundance: NA
d_gene: NA
v_gene: TRBV5-6
j_gene: TRBJ1-3
CDR3aa: CASSLRQADGNTIYF
CDR3nt: TGTGCCAGCAGCTTAAGGCAGGCTGATGGAAACACCATATATTTT

abundance: NA
d_gene: NA
v_gene: TRBV27
j_gene: TRBJ1-5
CDR3aa: CASSLYRGNQPQHF
CDR3nt: TGTGCCAGCAGTTTATACAGGGGCAATCAGCCCCAGCATTTT

abundance: few
d_gene: TRBD1
v_gene: TRBV5-1
j_gene: TRBJ2-5
CDR3aa: CASSLVDRGQETQYF
CDR3nt: TGCGCCAGCAGCTTGGTTGACAGGGGCCAAGAGACCCAGTACTTC

abundance: NA
d_gene: TRBD2
v_gene: TRBV6-5
j_gene: TRBJ2-7
CDR3aa: CASSYGLAGVEQYF
CDR3nt: TGTGCCAGCAGTTATGGTCTAGCGGGAGTCGAGCAGTACTTC

abundance: few
d_gene: TRBD1
v_gene: TRBV5-1
j_gene: TRBJ1-2
CDR3aa: CASSAGTGLMSYTF
CDR3nt: TGCGCCAGCAGCGCGGGGACAGGGTTGATGAGCTACACCTTC

abundance: few
d_gene: NA
v_gene: TRBV5-6
j_gene: TRBJ2-5
CDR3aa: CASSPLGQAKETQYF
CDR3nt: TGTGCCAGCAGCCCTTTGGGGCAAGCGAAAGAGACCCAGTACTTC

abundance: NA
d_gene: TRBD1
v_gene: TRBV10-2
j_gene: TRBJ2-6
CDR3aa: CASSSSDRARANVLTF
CDR3nt: TGCGCCAGCAGCTCGTCAGACAGGGCTAGGGCCAACGTCCTGACTTTC

abundance: NA
d_gene: TRBD1
v_gene: TRBV19
j_gene: TRBJ1-2
CDR3aa: CASSITTGQGYGYTF
CDR3nt: TGTGCCAGTAGTATAACGACAGGGCAAGGCTATGGCTACACCTTC

abundance: NA
d_gene: TRBD1
v_gene: TRBV9
j_gene: TRBJ2-3
CDR3aa: CASSVLRGPTDTQYF
CDR3nt: TGTGCCAGCAGCGTATTGAGGGGGCCGACAGATACGCAGTATTTT

abundance: NA
d_gene: TRBD2
v_gene: TRBV5-1
j_gene: TRBJ2-1
CDR3aa: CASSIGTSGIEEQFF
CDR3nt: TGCGCCAGCAGCATTGGGACTAGCGGGATTGAGGAGCAGTTCTTC

abundance: NA
d_gene: TRBD1
v_gene: TRBV9
j_gene: TRBJ1-2
CDR3aa: CASSRTGFDGYTF
CDR3nt: TGTGCCAGCAGCAGGACAGGGTTCGATGGCTACACCTTC

abundance: NA
d_gene: TRBD2
v_gene: TRBV10-3
j_gene: TRBJ2-1
CDR3aa: CAISPLAGNEQFF
CDR3nt: TGTGCCATCAGCCCACTAGCGGGTAATGAGCAGTTCTTC

abundance: NA
d_gene: TRBD2
v_gene: TRBV5-1
j_gene: TRBJ2-1
CDR3aa: CASSPSSGNYNEQFF
CDR3nt: TGCGCCAGCAGCCCCAGTAGCGGGAACTACAATGAGCAGTTCTTC

abundance: NA
d_gene: NA
v_gene: TRBV14
j_gene: TRBJ2-5
CDR3aa: CASSQFRETQYF
CDR3nt: TGTGCCAGCAGCCAATTTCGGGAGACCCAGTACTTC

abundance: NA
d_gene: NA
v_gene: TRBV13
j_gene: TRBJ2-7
CDR3aa: CASSPSGLISYEQYF
CDR3nt: TGTGCCAGCAGCCCCAGCGGACTGATCTCCTACGAGCAGTACTTC

abundance: NA
d_gene: NA
v_gene: TRBV30
j_gene: TRBJ1-5
CDR3aa: CAWSKGGGPTPQHF
CDR3nt: TGTGCCTGGAGTAAAGGGGGGGGCCCTACGCCCCAGCATTTT

abundance: NA
d_gene: TRBD1
v_gene: TRBV28
j_gene: TRBJ1-5
CDR3aa: CASSLRGQGGNQPQHF
CDR3nt: TGTGCCAGCAGTTTACGGGGACAGGGCGGCAATCAGCCCCAGCATTTT

abundance: NA
d_gene: TRBD1
v_gene: TRBV7-2
j_gene: TRBJ2-2
CDR3aa: CASSWTGGNTGELFF
CDR3nt: TGTGCCAGCAGCTGGACAGGGGGGAACACCGGGGAGCTGTTTTTT

abundance: NA
d_gene: NA
v_gene: TRBV29-1
j_gene: TRBJ2-7
CDR3aa: CSVDTGSPPEQYF
CDR3nt: TGCAGCGTTGATACGGGATCCCCGCCCGAGCAGTACTTC

abundance: NA
d_gene: NA
v_gene: TRBV29-1
j_gene: TRBJ1-2
CDR3aa: CSVEDYPTGVNYGYTF
CDR3nt: TGCAGCGTTGAAGATTACCCGACAGGAGTTAACTATGGCTACACCTTC

abundance: NA
d_gene: NA
v_gene: TRBV30
j_gene: TRBJ2-1
CDR3aa: CAWSRGPSNSYNEQFF
CDR3nt: TGTGCCTGGAGTCGAGGTCCCTCAAACTCTTACAATGAGCAGTTCTTC

abundance: NA
d_gene: NA
v_gene: TRBV6-1
j_gene: TRBJ1-2
CDR3aa: CASREQEGRQGYTF
CDR3nt: TGTGCCAGCAGGGAACAGGAGGGGCGTCAGGGCTACACCTTC

abundance: NA
d_gene: NA
v_gene: TRBV7-2
j_gene: TRBJ2-2
CDR3aa: CASSPYRTPNTGELFF
CDR3nt: TGTGCCAGCAGTCCCTACCGGACACCGAACACCGGGGAGCTGTTTTTT

abundance: NA
d_gene: TRBD1
v_gene: TRBV30
j_gene: TRBJ2-7
CDR3aa: CALDRRIYEQYF
CDR3nt: TGTGCCTTGGACAGGAGAATCTACGAGCAGTACTTC

abundance: NA
d_gene: NA
v_gene: TRBV7-9
j_gene: TRBJ1-1
CDR3aa: CASSSLNSGQGAEAFF
CDR3nt: TGTGCCAGCAGCTCACTAAACTCAGGGCAGGGCGCTGAAGCTTTCTTT

abundance: NA
d_gene: NA
v_gene: TRBV10-1
j_gene: TRBJ2-7
CDR3aa: CASRAGERTAYEQYF
CDR3nt: TGCGCCAGCAGGGCCGGTGAGCGGACCGCCTACGAGCAGTACTTC

abundance: NA
d_gene: TRBD2
v_gene: TRBV7-8
j_gene: TRBJ2-1
CDR3aa: CASSLRTSGRDSYNEQFF
CDR3nt: TGTGCCAGCAGCCTCAGGACTAGCGGGAGGGATTCCTACAATGAGCAGTTCTTC

abundance: NA
d_gene: NA
v_gene: TRBV7-8
j_gene: TRBJ2-2
CDR3aa: CASSLAGAGTGELFF
CDR3nt: TGTGCCAGCAGCTTAGCGGGGGCTGGCACCGGGGAGCTGTTTTTT

abundance: NA
d_gene: NA
v_gene: TRBV11-2
j_gene: TRBJ2-2
CDR3aa: CASSLGGLGTGELFF
CDR3nt: TGTGCCAGCAGCTTAGGGGGCTTGGGAACCGGGGAGCTGTTTTTT

abundance: NA
d_gene: TRBD1
v_gene: TRBV5-1
j_gene: TRBJ2-7
CDR3aa: CASTPGGTGVYEQYF
CDR3nt: TGCGCCAGCACCCCGGGAGGGACAGGGGTCTACGAGCAGTACTTC

abundance: NA
d_gene: TRBD2
v_gene: TRBV7-2
j_gene: TRBJ2-7
CDR3aa: CASSQGLAGDRYEQYF
CDR3nt: TGTGCCAGCAGCCAGGGACTAGCGGGAGATCGCTACGAGCAGTACTTC